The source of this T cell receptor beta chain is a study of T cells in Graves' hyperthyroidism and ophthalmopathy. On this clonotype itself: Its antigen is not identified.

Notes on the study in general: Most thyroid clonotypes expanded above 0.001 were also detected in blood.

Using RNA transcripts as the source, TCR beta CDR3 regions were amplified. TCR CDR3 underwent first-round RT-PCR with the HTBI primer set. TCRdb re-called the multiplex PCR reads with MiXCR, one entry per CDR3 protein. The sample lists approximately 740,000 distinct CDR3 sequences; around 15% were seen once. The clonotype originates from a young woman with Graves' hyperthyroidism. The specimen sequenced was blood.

The CDR3 sequence is CASSPTLALTYEQYF. The CDR3 DNA reads as TGTGCCAGCAGCCCGACGCTAGCGCTAACCTACGAGCAGTACTTC. This chain links TRBV4-2 with TRBJ2-7, with a weak D call TRBD2 (6 bases). V was cut by 4 bases and J by 2 bases, with 15 bases left in between. The CDR3 consists of 15 residues. Looked up from germline, CDR1 is LGHNA and CDR2 is YNFKEQ.